This note documents a single T cell receptor (beta chain) sequence. CDR1 and CDR2 from the germline V gene are SGHNT and YENEEA. The length of the CDR3 is 14 residues. V gave up 5 bases and J gave up 7 bases, with 17 bases separating them. In the original processing: For nucleated cells, counts were estimated from reference gene primer amplification. Assay: immunoSEQ multiplex PCR; the TCRdb copy retains only in-frame clones and omits some. V and J calls and clone size are as listed in that table; D and trimming were resolved from the DNA. The table records about 150,000 clones, about 80% of them present only once. These data originate in a study of blood T cell repertoires in COVID-19. Across the study: The samples span acute and convalescent COVID-19 from the United States, Italy and Spain. PBMCs, B-cell-depleted T cells, or T cells were the source of the cDNA or gDNA that made up the material.

The chain couples TRBV11-3 to TRBJ2-5; a possible D gene is TRBD1 (5 bases). Sequenced sample: peripheral blood. This TCR was sampled from a man aged 55 to 70 with acute or convalescent COVID-19. The CDR3 coding sequence is TGTGCCAGCAGCAATAGAACAGGATTTGCGACCCAGTACTTC. Protein product: CASSNRTGFATQYF.